A selection of T cell receptor beta chains follows, all from one sample in a study of cytomegalovirus exposure and HLA in healthy donors. Assay used: immunoSEQ multiplex PCR; TCRdb lists only in-frame clones, some missing. The table has 100,000 to 150,000 clones, approximately 78% seen once. What was sequenced was PBMCs. All receptors come from a man younger than 45 in good health and CMV-seropositive. CDR3s include the opening cysteine and the closing phenylalanine or tryptophan. D genes are given only for firm matches. Where a row states a size, it is once, few, many or the class of an expanded clone; other rows omit it.

>16|TRBD2|TRBJ2-3|NA|TRBV5-1
CASSLMASGSTDTQYF
TGCGCCAGCAGCTTGATGGCTAGCGGAAGCACAGATACGCAGTATTTT
>15|NA|TRBJ1-1|once|TRBV5-1
CASSHPGLENTEAFF
TGCGCCAGCAGCCACCCGGGACTGGAGAACACTGAAGCTTTCTTT
>16|TRBD1|TRBJ2-3|once|TRBV5-1
CASSLLGDRGTDTQYF
TGCGCCAGCAGCTTGTTGGGGGACAGGGGCACAGATACGCAGTATTTT
>15|TRBD1|TRBJ2-6|NA|TRBV29-1
CSVEQGSGGANVLTF
TGCAGCGTAGAACAGGGGAGTGGTGGGGCCAACGTCCTGACTTTC
>10|TRBD1|TRBJ2-7|NA|TRBV30
CACRGREQYF
TGTGCCTGCAGGGGGCGGGAGCAGTACTTC
>16|NA|TRBJ2-2|NA|TRBV4-2
CASSQEPGTNTGELFF
TGTGCCAGCAGCCAAGAGCCAGGGACTAACACCGGGGAGCTGTTTTTT
>16|TRBD1|TRBJ2-5|NA|TRBV28
CASSSTGTGTRETQYF
TGTGCCAGCAGTTCAACCGGGACAGGGACGAGAGAGACCCAGTACTTC
>15|TRBD2|TRBJ2-1|NA|TRBV4-1
CASSQFSGRGHEQFF
TGCGCCAGCAGCCAATTTAGCGGGAGAGGGCATGAGCAGTTCTTC
>14|NA|TRBJ2-3|NA|TRBV5-1
CASSPGTSTDTQYF
TGCGCCAGCAGCCCCGGGACTAGCACAGATACGCAGTATTTT
>21|TRBD1|TRBJ2-7|once|TRBV2
CASSEALHRGQDSPGGYEQYF
TGTGCCAGCAGTGAAGCGCTTCATAGGGGACAGGACTCTCCAGGAGGCTACGAGCAGTACTTC
>15|TRBD1|TRBJ2-1|NA|TRBV7-9
CASRLTGTGNNEQFF
TGTGCCAGCAGACTAACCGGGACAGGGAACAATGAGCAGTTCTTC
>13|TRBD1|TRBJ1-1|few|TRBV6-5
CASSQRGTGEAFF
TGTGCCAGCAGTCAGAGGGGGACAGGAGAAGCTTTCTTT
>14|NA|TRBJ2-7|once|TRBV7-2
CASSLEGTNYEQYF
TGTGCCAGCAGCTTAGAGGGGACAAACTACGAGCAGTACTTC
>13|TRBD1|TRBJ2-1|once|TRBV29-1
CSGGTGNFGEQFF
TGCAGCGGGGGGACAGGGAATTTTGGCGAGCAGTTCTTC
>14|NA|TRBJ1-1|NA|TRBV4-1
CASSPSSLNTEAFF
TGCGCCAGCAGTCCCTCGTCCCTGAACACTGAAGCTTTCTTT
>12|NA|TRBJ2-6|NA|TRBV18
CASSLKANVLTF
TGTGCCAGCTCATTAAAGGCCAACGTCCTGACTTTC
>14|TRBD1|TRBJ1-1|once|TRBV29-1
CSVEGTGVRTEAFF
TGCAGCGTTGAAGGGACAGGGGTTCGCACTGAAGCTTTCTTT
>18|TRBD2|TRBJ2-7|NA|TRBV7-6
CASSLGLAGGLSSYEQYF
TGTGCCAGCAGCTTAGGCCTAGCGGGAGGTCTATCCTCCTACGAGCAGTACTTC
>16|TRBD1|TRBJ1-4|NA|TRBV4-1
CASSQVLGQGGEKLFF
TGCGCCAGCAGCCAAGTTTTGGGACAGGGAGGTGAAAAACTGTTTTTT
>13|NA|TRBJ1-5|NA|TRBV9
CASSVAGNQPQHF
TGTGCCAGCAGCGTAGCCGGCAATCAGCCCCAGCATTTT
>16|NA|TRBJ2-7|NA|TRBV4-1
CASSPRGARSLGEQYF
TGCGCCAGCAGCCCCCGGGGAGCCCGAAGCCTGGGAGAGCAGTACTTC
>18|TRBD2|TRBJ2-3|NA|TRBV9
CASSAPGGWSGSTDTQYF
TGTGCCAGCAGCGCCCCGGGAGGGTGGAGCGGCAGCACAGATACGCAGTATTTT
>15|NA|TRBJ2-1|once|TRBV5-4
CASSQEVQSYNEQFF
TGTGCCAGCAGCCAGGAGGTTCAGTCTTACAATGAGCAGTTCTTC
>15|TRBD1|TRBJ2-3|NA|TRBV9
CASSAGTVTTDTQYF
TGTGCCAGCAGCGCCGGGACAGTGACTACAGATACGCAGTATTTT
>16|TRBD2|TRBJ2-1|NA|TRBV28
CASSFDASGIYNEQFF
TGTGCCAGCAGTTTCGATGCTAGCGGGATTTACAATGAGCAGTTCTTC
>18|TRBD2|TRBJ2-5|NA|TRBV9
CASSGGTSGRGYQETQYF
TGTGCCAGCAGCGGCGGGACTAGCGGGAGGGGGTACCAAGAGACCCAGTACTTC
>15|NA|TRBJ1-5|NA|TRBV28
CASGPPGGGDQPQHF
TGTGCCAGCGGACCCCCGGGAGGGGGTGATCAGCCCCAGCATTTT